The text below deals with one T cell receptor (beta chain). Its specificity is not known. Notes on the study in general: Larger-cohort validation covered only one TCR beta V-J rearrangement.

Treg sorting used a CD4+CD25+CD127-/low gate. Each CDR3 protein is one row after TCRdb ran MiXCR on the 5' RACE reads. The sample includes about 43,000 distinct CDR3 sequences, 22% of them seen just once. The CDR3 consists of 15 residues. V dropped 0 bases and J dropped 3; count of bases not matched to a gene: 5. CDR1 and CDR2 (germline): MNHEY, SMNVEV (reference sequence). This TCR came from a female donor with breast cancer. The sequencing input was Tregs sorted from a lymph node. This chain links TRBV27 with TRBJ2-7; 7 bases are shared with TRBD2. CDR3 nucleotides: TGTGCCAGCAGTTTATCGCGGGAGAGTATCTACGAGCAGTACTTC. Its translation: CASSLSRESIYEQYF.